These 5 T cell receptor beta chains were all obtained from the same sample, sequenced in a study of shared clonotypes between healthy human individuals. Profiling relied on immunoSEQ multiplex PCR, and the TCRdb table lists in-frame clones only, not all of them. This sample has 2 million to 3 million clones, with approximately 93% found just once. Material for sequencing was naive CD4+ T cells from PBMCs. Documented subset: CD45RA+ positively selected. Receptor source: a man aged 18 to 29 in good health. Some clones in this sample may be carry-over from other donors' samples.

On this clone itself: This sample includes further DNA sequences coding for the same CDR3. The chain joins TRBV7-3 to TRBJ1-1; D might be TRBD1 (5 bases). Germline values: CDR1 SGHTA, CDR2 FQGTGA. V dropped 4 bases and J dropped 1 base, with 10 bases sitting between them. The CDR3 covers 14 residues. The CDR3 DNA is TGTGCCAGCAGCTCCCGAGACAGGAACACTGAAGCTTTCTTT. This gives the protein CASSSRDRNTEAFF.

The J gene is TRBJ2-7, the V gene TRBV11-3; 7 nucleotides align to TRBD1. Trimming removed 3 bases from V and 2 bases from J; junction bases left unmatched: 7. This CDR3 has 15 amino acids. CDR1 and CDR2 from the germline V gene are SGHNT and YENEEA. CDR3 sequence: CASSLAPGTAYEQYF. The CDR3, as DNA: TGTGCCAGCAGCTTGGCCCCCGGGACAGCCTACGAGCAGTACTTC.

The chain couples TRBV27 to TRBJ2-3; 10 nucleotides align to TRBD2. Germline lookup yields CDR1 MNHEY and CDR2 SMNVEV (reference sequence). Unmatched junction bases numbered 5, after V lost 6 bases and J lost 2 bases. The CDR3 covers 15 residues. The CDR3 DNA follows: TGTGCCAGCAGCTCTCTAGCGGGAGCCACAGATACGCAGTATTTT. It codes for CASSSLAGATDTQYF.

The J gene is TRBJ2-5, the V gene TRBV5-1; TRBD2 matches 7 bases. The germline V gene encodes CDR1 SGHRS and CDR2 YFSETQ. J was trimmed by 1 base and V by 0 bases; bases with no gene match: 9. The CDR3 is 17 amino acids. Here the CDR3 reads CASSLAVRRGTQETQYF. In DNA form, the CDR3 reads TGCGCCAGCAGCTTGGCCGTAAGGCGGGGGACCCAAGAGACCCAGTACTTC.

J is TRBJ1-2 and V is TRBV28; D gene unclear. V lost 8 bases and J 8 bases, leaving 15 bases between the germline ends. Germline CDR1 MDHEN, CDR2 SYDVKM. CDR3 size: 12 residues. Written as DNA, the CDR3 is TGTGCCAGCGCCCCCGGCCTGGCCGGCTACACCTTC. Translated: CASAPGLAGYTF.